This TCR beta chain was documented in a study of shared clonotypes between healthy human individuals. The data were produced by immunoSEQ multiplex PCR, yet TCRdb's version contains in-frame clones alone and is incomplete. The repertoire holds approximately 1.1 million clones, with roughly 74% as singletons. Germline-derived CDR1 and CDR2 are SGHTA and FQGTGA. The CDR3 runs to 13 residues. Trimming took 5 bases from V and 10 from J, leaving 15 bases between them. Sequencing used memory CD4+ T cells from PBMCs. Subset here: CD45RA-negative fraction. This receptor was taken from a young man in good health. Some clones in this sample may be carry-over from other donors' samples. V and J are TRBV7-3 and TRBJ2-1; D not resolved. CDR3 coding DNA: TGTGCCAGCAGCACGTCAACGGTGGGAGAGCAGTTCTTC. The encoded protein is CASSTSTVGEQFF.